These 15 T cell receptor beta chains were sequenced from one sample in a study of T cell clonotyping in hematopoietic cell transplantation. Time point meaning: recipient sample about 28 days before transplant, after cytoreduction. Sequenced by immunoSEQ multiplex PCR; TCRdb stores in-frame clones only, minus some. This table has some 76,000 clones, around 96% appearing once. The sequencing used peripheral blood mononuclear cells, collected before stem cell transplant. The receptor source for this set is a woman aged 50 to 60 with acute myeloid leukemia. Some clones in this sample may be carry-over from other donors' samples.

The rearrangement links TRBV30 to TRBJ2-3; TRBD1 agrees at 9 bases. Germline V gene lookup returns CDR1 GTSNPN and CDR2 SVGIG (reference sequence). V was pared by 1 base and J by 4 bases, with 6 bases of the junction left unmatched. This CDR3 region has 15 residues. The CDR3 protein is CAWSAGQGGPDTQYF. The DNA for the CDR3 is TGTGCCTGGAGTGCGGGACAGGGTGGGCCAGATACGCAGTATTTT.

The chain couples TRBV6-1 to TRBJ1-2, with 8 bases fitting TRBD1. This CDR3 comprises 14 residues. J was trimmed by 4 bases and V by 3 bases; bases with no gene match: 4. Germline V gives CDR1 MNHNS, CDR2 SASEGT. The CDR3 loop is CASSEDRDGYGYTF. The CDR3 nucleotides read TGTGCCAGCAGTGAGGACAGGGATGGCTATGGCTACACCTTC.

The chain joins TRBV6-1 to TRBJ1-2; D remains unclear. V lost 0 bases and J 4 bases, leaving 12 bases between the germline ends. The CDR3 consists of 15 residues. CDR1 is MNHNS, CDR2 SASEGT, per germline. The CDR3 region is CASSEARGPFYGYTF. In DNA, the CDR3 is TGTGCCAGCAGTGAAGCGCGCGGTCCATTCTATGGCTACACCTTC.

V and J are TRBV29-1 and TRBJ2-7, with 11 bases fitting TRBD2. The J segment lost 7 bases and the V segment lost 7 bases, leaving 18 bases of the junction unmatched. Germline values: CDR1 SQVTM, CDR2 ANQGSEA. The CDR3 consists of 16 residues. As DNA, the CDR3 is TGCAGCGCTGAGGGATGGACTAGCGGGCGGGCTTGGGAGCAGTACTTC. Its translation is CSAEGWTSGRAWEQYF.

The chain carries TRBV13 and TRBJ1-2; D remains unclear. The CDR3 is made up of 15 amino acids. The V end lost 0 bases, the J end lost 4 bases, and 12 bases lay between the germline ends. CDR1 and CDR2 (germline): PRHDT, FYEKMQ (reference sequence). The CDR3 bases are TGTGCCAGCAGCTTAGGCCTCGGCAGGAGCTATGGCTACACCTTC. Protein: CASSLGLGRSYGYTF.

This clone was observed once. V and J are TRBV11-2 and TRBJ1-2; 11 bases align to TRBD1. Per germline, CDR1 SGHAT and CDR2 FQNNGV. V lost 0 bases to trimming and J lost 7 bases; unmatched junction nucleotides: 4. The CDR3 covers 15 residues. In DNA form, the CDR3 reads TGTGCCAGCAGCTTAGACCGGACAGGGGGCTTTGGCTACACCTTC. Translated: CASSLDRTGGFGYTF. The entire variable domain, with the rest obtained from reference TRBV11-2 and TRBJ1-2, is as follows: EAGVAQSPRYKIIEKRQSVAFWCNPISGHATLYWYQQILGQGPKLLIQFQNNGVVDDSQLPKDRFSAERLKGVDSTLKIQPAKLEDSAVYLCASSLDRTGGFGYTFGSGTRLTVV.

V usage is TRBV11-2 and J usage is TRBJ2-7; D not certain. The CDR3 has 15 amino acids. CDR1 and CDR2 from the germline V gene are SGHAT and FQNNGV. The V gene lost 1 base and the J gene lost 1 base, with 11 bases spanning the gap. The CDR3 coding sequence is TGTGCCAGCAGCTTAGGGGCGTTGGGGTCCTACGAGCAGTACTTC. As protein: CASSLGALGSYEQYF.

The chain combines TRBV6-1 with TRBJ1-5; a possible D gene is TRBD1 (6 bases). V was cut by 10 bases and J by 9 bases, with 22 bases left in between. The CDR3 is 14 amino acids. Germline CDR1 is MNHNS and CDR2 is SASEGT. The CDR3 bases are TGTGCCACCTCAAACCGGGACACCTTGGGGCCCCAGCATTTT. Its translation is CATSNRDTLGPQHF.

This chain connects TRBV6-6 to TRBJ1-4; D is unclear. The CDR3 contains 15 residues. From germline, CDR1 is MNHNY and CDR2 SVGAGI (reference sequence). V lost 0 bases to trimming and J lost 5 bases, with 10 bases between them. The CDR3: CASSYSGRSNEKLFF. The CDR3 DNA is TGTGCCAGCAGTTACTCTGGCAGGTCCAATGAAAAACTGTTTTTT.

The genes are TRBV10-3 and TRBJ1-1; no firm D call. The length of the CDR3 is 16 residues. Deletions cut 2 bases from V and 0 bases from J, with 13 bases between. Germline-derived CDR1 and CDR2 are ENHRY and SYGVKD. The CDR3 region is CAISEGRTGMNTEAFF. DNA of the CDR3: TGTGCCATCAGTGAGGGCCGAACTGGGATGAACACTGAAGCTTTCTTT.

CDR3 sequence: CASSYAGGEQYF. The CDR3 DNA reads as TGTGCCAGCAGTTACGCAGGGGGTGAGCAGTATTTT. This chain joins TRBV6-5 and TRBJ2-3, with 7 bases aligning to TRBD1. The CDR3 has 12 amino acids. CDR1 MNHEY and CDR2 SVGAGI come from the germline V gene. J was trimmed by 11 bases and V by 2 bases; bases with no gene match: 4.

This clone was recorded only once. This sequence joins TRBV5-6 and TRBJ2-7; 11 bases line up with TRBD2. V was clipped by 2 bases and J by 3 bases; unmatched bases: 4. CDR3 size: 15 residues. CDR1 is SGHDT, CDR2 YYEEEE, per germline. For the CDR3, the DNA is TGTGCCAGCAGCTTTCCTAGCGGGGGGAGCTACGAGCAGTACTTC. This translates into CASSFPSGGSYEQYF.

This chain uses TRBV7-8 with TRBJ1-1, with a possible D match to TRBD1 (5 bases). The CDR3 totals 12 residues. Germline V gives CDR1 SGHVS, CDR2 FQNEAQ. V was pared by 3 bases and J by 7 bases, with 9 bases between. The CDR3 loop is CASSFFRGEAFF. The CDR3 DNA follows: TGTGCCAGCAGCTTTTTTAGGGGTGAAGCTTTCTTT.

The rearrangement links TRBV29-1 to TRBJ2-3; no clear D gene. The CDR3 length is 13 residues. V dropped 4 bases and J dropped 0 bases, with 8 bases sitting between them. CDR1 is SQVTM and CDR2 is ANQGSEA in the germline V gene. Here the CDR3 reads CSVVGQSTDTQYF. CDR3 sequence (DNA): TGCAGCGTTGTAGGGCAGAGCACAGATACGCAGTATTTT.

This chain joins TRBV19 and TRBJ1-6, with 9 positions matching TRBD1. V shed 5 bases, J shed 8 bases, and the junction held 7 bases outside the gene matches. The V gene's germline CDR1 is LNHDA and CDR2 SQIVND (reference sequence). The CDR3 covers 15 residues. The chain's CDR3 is CASSSRDRVYSPLHF. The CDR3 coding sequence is TGTGCCAGTAGTTCCCGGGACAGGGTTTATTCACCCCTCCACTTT.